A single sample gave rise to the 27 T cell receptor beta chains below, sequenced in a study of HIV-infected patients and healthy controls. Reverse transcription used around 480 ng RNA and constant-region primers for alpha and beta. Alpha and beta chain libraries were made separately by chain-specific third strand synthesis with multiplexing indices. TCRdb called the 5' RACE reads again in MiXCR, with one record for every CDR3 protein. This sample has 13,000 or so distinct CDR3 sequences; roughly a tenth occur once, and the top ten carry more than 6.5%. The repertoire came from unfractionated whole blood and reflected all unsorted peripheral T cells. The sample comprised blood. The receptors were gathered from an adult in good health.

The gene calls are TRBV7-2 and TRBJ2-1; D ambiguous. CDR3 size: 14 residues. Trimming cost V 8 bases and J 0 bases, with 11 bases left between them. Germline V gene sequence: CDR1 SGHTA, CDR2 FQGNSA. Here the CDR3 DNA reads TGTGCCAGCGCTTACACGAGCTCCTACAATGAGCAGTTCTTC. Translation gives CASAYTSSYNEQFF.

By sample share, this clonotype is medium-sized (0.01 to 0.1%). The chain carries TRBV7-2 and TRBJ2-5, with unresolved D. Germline lookup yields CDR1 SGHTA and CDR2 FQGNSA. Trimming took off 2 bases at V and 4 bases at J, with 5 bases between the two ends. The CDR3 contains 12 residues. The CDR3 sequence: CASSLSRETQYF. CDR3 nucleotide sequence: TGTGCCAGCAGCTTAAGTCGAGAGACCCAGTACTTC.

This clonotype is labeled as medium-sized. J is TRBJ2-1 and V is TRBV20-1, with D tentatively TRBD1 or TRBD2 (6 bases each). CDR1 DFQATT and CDR2 SNEGSKA come from the germline V gene (reference sequence). V was clipped by 8 bases and J by 1 base, with 15 bases between them. This CDR3 spans 14 amino acids. The CDR3 nucleotides read TGCAGTCCGGGGGCGGGGCTGTCCTACAATGAGCAGTTCTTC. Translating it yields CSPGAGLSYNEQFF.

This clonotype rates as medium-sized. The V call is TRBV7-3, the J call TRBJ2-6; D remains ambiguous. Trimming took 5 bases from V and 1 from J, leaving 12 bases between them. This CDR3 contains 16 residues. CDR1 SGHTA and CDR2 FQGTGA come from the germline V gene. CDR3 in amino acids: CASSPRRGSGANVLTF. The CDR3, as DNA: TGTGCCAGCAGCCCTCGAAGAGGATCTGGGGCCAACGTCCTGACTTTC. Drawing the rest from reference TRBV7-3 and TRBJ2-6, the complete variable domain is GAGVSQTPSNKVTEKGKYVELRCDPISGHTALYWYRQSLGQGPEFLIYFQGTGAADDSGLPNDRFFAVRPEGSVSTLKIQRTERGDSAVYLCASSPRRGSGANVLTFGAGSRLTVL.

This clonotype is categorized as medium-sized (0.01 to 0.1%). The rearrangement links TRBV5-4 to TRBJ2-5; D tentatively reads TRBD1 or TRBD2 (5 bases each). This CDR3 comprises 15 residues. Germline CDR1 reads SGHNT; CDR2 reads YYREEE (reference sequence). V was shortened by 4 bases and J by 1 base, with 14 bases between the two germline ends. In DNA form, the CDR3 reads TGTGCCAGCAGCCCTGAGGGAAGGGGCCAAGAGACCCAGTACTTC. Translating gives CASSPEGRGQETQYF.

This clonotype was seen at least ten times. This sequence joins TRBV3-1 and TRBJ1-2; D unclear. The CDR3 spans 14 residues. V dropped 5 bases and J dropped 8 bases, with 18 bases sitting between them. Germline CDR1 reads LGHDT; CDR2 reads YNNKEL (reference sequence). CDR3 region: CASSKRLEGEGYTF. In DNA, the CDR3 is TGTGCCAGCAGCAAACGCCTGGAGGGTGAGGGCTACACCTTC.

In its sample, this clonotype is medium-sized. The chain combines TRBV3-1 with TRBJ2-2; D is ambiguous. The CDR3 has 12 residues. The V gene's germline CDR1 is LGHDT and CDR2 YNNKEL (reference sequence). The V end was cut by 6 bases, the J end by 5 bases, with 7 bases between. Here the CDR3 DNA reads TGTGCCAGCAGGCCTACAACCGGGGAGCTGTTTTTT. It encodes CASRPTTGELFF.

This clonotype was seen ten or more times. J is TRBJ2-1 and V is TRBV18; 12 nucleotides agree with TRBD2. Germline V lookup: CDR1 KGHSH, CDR2 LQKENI. V was pared by 2 bases and J by 7 bases, with 21 bases of the junction left unmatched. This CDR3 is built from 21 residues. CDR3: CASSPIWTSGTVIGKGNEQFF. The CDR3 DNA is TGTGCCAGCTCACCAATTTGGACTAGCGGGACCGTTATTGGTAAAGGGAATGAGCAGTTCTTC.

Many counts were recorded for this clonotype. The chain links TRBV6-5 to TRBJ1-1; maybe TRBD1 (5 bases). Trimming removed 2 bases from V and 10 bases from J, with 17 bases in between. The CDR3 is made up of 14 amino acids. Germline-derived CDR1 and CDR2 are MNHEY and SVGAGI. CDR3 sequence (DNA): TGTGCCAGCAGTTACGACAGCTCCTCGCCGGGAGCTTTCTTT. Its translation: CASSYDSSSPGAFF.

The chain employs TRBV10-3 and TRBJ1-6; D is possibly TRBD1 (5 bases). Per germline, CDR1 ENHRY and CDR2 SYGVKD. Trimming took off 2 bases at V and 9 bases at J, with 20 bases between the two ends. The CDR3 is made up of 17 amino acids. Here the CDR3 DNA reads TGTGCCATCAGTGAGCCAAGCATTGGGGGGGGTTCTTCACCCCTCCACTTT. Amino acids: CAISEPSIGGGSSPLHF.

There are many counts of this clonotype. This chain uses TRBV15 with TRBJ2-2; D gene ambiguous. Deletions cut 0 bases from V and 6 bases from J, with 5 bases between. The CDR3 runs to 13 residues. Germline CDR1 reads LNHNV; CDR2 reads YYDKDF (reference sequence). The CDR3 DNA is TGTGCCACCAGCAGAGAGGGGTCCGGGGAGCTGTTTTTT. Its protein product is CATSREGSGELFF.

In its sample, this clonotype was seen a few times. The DNA for the CDR3 is TGTGCCAGCAGTCAGCGGACCGGTCGTGGGTACTTC. Protein sequence: CASSQRTGRGYF. V and J are TRBV6-2 or TRBV6-3 and TRBJ2-7; D might be TRBD2 (5 bases). Trimming pared 5 bases from V and 12 bases from J, leaving 17 bases between. The length of the CDR3 is 12 residues. The germline CDR1 and CDR2 sequences are MNHEY and SVGEGT.

This clonotype was counted at least ten times. V is TRBV19 and J is TRBJ1-1; maybe TRBD1 (5 bases). V lost 3 bases and J lost 3, with 17 bases in between. Germline V gene sequence: CDR1 LNHDA, CDR2 SQIVND (reference sequence). This CDR3 has 16 amino acids. CDR3 nucleotides: TGTGCCAGTAGTATCCGACCGAGAGGGGAAGACACTGAAGCTTTCTTT. Translated: CASSIRPRGEDTEAFF.

This clonotype was seen repeatedly, ten times or more. The chain combines TRBV6-2 or TRBV6-3 with TRBJ2-3; 14 nucleotides align to TRBD2. Germline V gene lookup returns CDR1 MNHEY and CDR2 SVGEGT. CDR3 length: 17 amino acids. V was clipped by 5 bases and J by 1 base; unmatched bases: 5. CDR3 DNA sequence: TGTGCCAGCAGTCCGGGACTAGCGGGGGCTCGCACAGATACGCAGTATTTT. Amino acids: CASSPGLAGARTDTQYF.

This clonotype came up many times. This rearrangement joins TRBV7-2 to TRBJ1-2, with 11 positions matching TRBD1. The CDR3 is 16 amino acids. Germline V CDR1 and CDR2: SGHTA, FQGNSA. Germline trimming cut 7 bases from V and 0 bases from J; bases unmatched to any gene: 7. In nucleotides, the CDR3 is TGTGCCAGCAACCTGGGACAGGGGGGCGCTAACTATGGCTACACCTTC. Translating gives CASNLGQGGANYGYTF.

This clonotype is classed as medium-sized. This sequence joins TRBV15 and TRBJ2-1; the D call may be TRBD1 or TRBD2 (5 bases each). Between the trimmed V and J ends, which lost 6 bases and 4 bases, there was a span of 10 bases. CDR3 length equals 13 residues. Germline V gene data show CDR1 as LNHNV and CDR2 as YYDKDF (reference sequence). CDR3 region: CATRMGPYNEQFF. As DNA, the CDR3 is TGTGCCACCAGAATGGGACCATACAATGAGCAGTTCTTC.

This clonotype was counted ten times or more. This chain joins TRBV29-1 and TRBJ1-2, with D unclear. The CDR3 runs to 12 residues. Germline lookup yields CDR1 SQVTM and CDR2 ANQGSEA. V was pared by 7 bases and J by 8 bases, with 17 bases between. The CDR3 DNA is TGCAGCGGGGCAGCAGGCGGGCGAGGCTACACCTTC. Translated: CSGAAGGRGYTF.

This clonotype is categorized as medium-sized. The V and J genes are TRBV28 and TRBJ2-7, with 8 bases identical to TRBD2. Germline V lookup: CDR1 MDHEN, CDR2 SYDVKM. V lost 4 bases and J lost 4; bases outside the gene matches: 9. The CDR3 has 15 amino acids. CDR3 nucleotides: TGTGCCAGCAGTTGGCCGTCGGCGGGAGGTTACGAGCAGTACTTC. It yields the protein CASSWPSAGGYEQYF.

Notes on this clonotype: A read error is possible here, since a much larger clone lies one base away. The missing conserved phenylalanine or tryptophan at the end of this CDR3 makes a read error likely. The chain recombines TRBV30 with TRBJ2-1; D unresolved. Trimming took 1 base from V and 5 from J, leaving 12 bases between them. This CDR3 is 14 amino acids long. Germline CDR1 reads GTSNPN; CDR2 reads SVGIG (reference sequence). The CDR3 DNA reads TGTGCCTGGAGTGAAATCACCTACGACAATGAGCAGTTCTAC. It translates to CAWSEITYDNEQFY.

This clonotype was seen ten or more times. This rearrangement joins TRBV6-5 to TRBJ2-1, with D possibly TRBD2 on 5 matching bases. The CDR3 has 13 amino acids. Looked up from germline, CDR1 is MNHEY and CDR2 is SVGAGI. Trimming stripped 3 bases from V and 8 bases from J, with 11 bases between. The DNA for the CDR3 is TGTGCCAGCAGTTATATCCGAGCGGATGAGCAGTTCTTC. Its protein product is CASSYIRADEQFF.

This sequence joins TRBV12-3 or TRBV12-4 and TRBJ1-3; possibly TRBD1 for D (5 bases). V shed 7 bases and J shed 1 base, with 14 bases lying between them. The CDR3 is made up of 15 amino acids. DNA of the CDR3: TGTGCCAGCAAAATCGGGGGACCATCTGGAAACACCATATATTTT. Encoded protein: CASKIGGPSGNTIYF.

This clonotype occurred a few times. V and J are TRBV12-3 or TRBV12-4 and TRBJ2-3; 10 bases match TRBD2. Losses at the gene ends were 6 bases for V and 4 bases for J; bases not matched to a gene: 7. The CDR3 spans 15 residues. CDR3 DNA sequence: TGTGCCAGCAGAACAGCGGGAGGGGGAGCAGATACGCAGTATTTT. It translates to CASRTAGGGADTQYF.

This clonotype was detected many times. The rearrangement links TRBV11-2 to TRBJ2-2, with TRBD2 identical over 8 bases. V dropped 5 bases and J dropped 8; count of bases not matched to a gene: 13. This CDR3 spans 16 amino acids. Germline V gives CDR1 SGHAT, CDR2 FQNNGV. This CDR3 is CASSIAGRGILGELFF. CDR3 in DNA: TGTGCCAGCAGCATAGCGGGACGGGGGATCTTGGGGGAGCTGTTTTTT.

This clonotype is classed as medium-sized. This chain connects TRBV7-9 to TRBJ1-1; D gene unclear. Per the germline V gene, CDR1 is SEHNR and CDR2 is FQNEAQ (reference sequence). The V gene lost 3 bases and the J gene lost 10 bases, with 12 bases spanning the gap. The CDR3 has 12 amino acids. DNA of the CDR3: TGTGCCAGCAGCTTCTCGGCCCTTGGAGCTTTCTTT. It encodes CASSFSALGAFF.

At least ten counts were recorded for this clonotype. The chain recombines TRBV20-1 with TRBJ2-3; tentatively, D is TRBD1 (6 bases). CDR1 and CDR2 from the germline V gene are DFQATT and SNEGSKA (reference sequence). CDR3 size: 16 residues. With 0 bases removed from V and 4 bases from J, the gap between germline ends came to 17 bases. In nucleotides, the CDR3 is TGCAGTGCTAGAGATCTAGCAGGGGCAGCAGCAGATACGCAGTATTTT. It encodes CSARDLAGAAADTQYF.

Note on this clonotype: A much more abundant neighbour one base away suggests this may be a read error. The chain uses TRBV6-2 or TRBV6-3 and TRBJ1-1, with no clear D. Looked up from germline, CDR1 is MNHEY and CDR2 is SVGEGT. V lost 0 bases and J 7 bases, leaving 12 bases between the germline ends. This CDR3 is built from 14 residues. This chain's CDR3 is CASSYSGSRIEAFF. The CDR3 nucleotides read TGTGCCAGCAGTTACTCGGGGTCCCGCATTGAAGCTTTCTTT.

This clonotype was observed many times. This chain joins TRBV20-1 and TRBJ1-5, with D possibly matching TRBD1 (6 bases). Germline V CDR1 and CDR2: DFQATT, SNEGSKA (reference sequence). This CDR3 has 18 residues. V shed 6 bases and J shed 4 bases, with 28 bases lying between them. The CDR3 sequence: CSAQDPNAGTPFNQPQHF. CDR3 sequence (DNA): TGCAGTGCCCAGGATCCCAACGCAGGGACACCTTTTAATCAGCCCCAGCATTTT.